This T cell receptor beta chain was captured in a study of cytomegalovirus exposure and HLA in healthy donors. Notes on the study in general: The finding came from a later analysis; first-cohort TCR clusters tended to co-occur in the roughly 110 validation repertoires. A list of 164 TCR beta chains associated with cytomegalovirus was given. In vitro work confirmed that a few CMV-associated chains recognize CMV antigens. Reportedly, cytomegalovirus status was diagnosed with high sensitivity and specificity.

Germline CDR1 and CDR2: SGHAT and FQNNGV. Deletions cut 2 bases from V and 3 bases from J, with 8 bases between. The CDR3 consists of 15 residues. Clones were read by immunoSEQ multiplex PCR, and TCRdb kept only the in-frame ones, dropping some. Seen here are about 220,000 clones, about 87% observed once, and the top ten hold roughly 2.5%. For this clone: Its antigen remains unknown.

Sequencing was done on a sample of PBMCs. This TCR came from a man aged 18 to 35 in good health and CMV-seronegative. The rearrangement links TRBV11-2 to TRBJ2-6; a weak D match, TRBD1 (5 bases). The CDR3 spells CASSLIQGGANVLTF. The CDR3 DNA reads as TGTGCCAGCAGCTTAATCCAGGGTGGGGCCAACGTCCTGACTTTC.